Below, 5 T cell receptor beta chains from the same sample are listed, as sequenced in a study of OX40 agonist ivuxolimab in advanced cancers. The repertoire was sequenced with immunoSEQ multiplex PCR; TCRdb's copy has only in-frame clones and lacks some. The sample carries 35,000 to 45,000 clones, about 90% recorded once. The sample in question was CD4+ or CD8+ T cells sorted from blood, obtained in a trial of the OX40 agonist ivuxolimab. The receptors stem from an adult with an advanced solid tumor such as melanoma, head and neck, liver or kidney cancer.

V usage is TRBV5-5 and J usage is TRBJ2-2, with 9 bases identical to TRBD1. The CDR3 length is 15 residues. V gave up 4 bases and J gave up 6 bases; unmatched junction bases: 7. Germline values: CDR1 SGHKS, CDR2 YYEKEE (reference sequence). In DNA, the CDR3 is TGTGCCAGCAGCCCTCGACAGGGGGAGGCCGGGGAGCTGTTTTTT. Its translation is CASSPRQGEAGELFF.

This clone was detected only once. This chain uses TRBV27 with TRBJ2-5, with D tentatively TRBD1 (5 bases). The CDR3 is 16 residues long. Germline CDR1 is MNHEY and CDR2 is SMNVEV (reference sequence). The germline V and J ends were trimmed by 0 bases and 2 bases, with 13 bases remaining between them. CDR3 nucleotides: TGTGCCAGCAGTTTATCGTTAGGGGCGCGGCAAGAGACCCAGTACTTC. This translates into CASSLSLGARQETQYF.

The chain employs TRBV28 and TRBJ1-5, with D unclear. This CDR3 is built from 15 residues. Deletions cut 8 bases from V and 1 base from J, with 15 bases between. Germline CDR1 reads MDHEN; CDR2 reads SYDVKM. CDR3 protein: CASFSGGMSNQPQHF. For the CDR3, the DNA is TGTGCCAGCTTTTCGGGAGGGATGAGCAATCAGCCCCAGCATTTT.

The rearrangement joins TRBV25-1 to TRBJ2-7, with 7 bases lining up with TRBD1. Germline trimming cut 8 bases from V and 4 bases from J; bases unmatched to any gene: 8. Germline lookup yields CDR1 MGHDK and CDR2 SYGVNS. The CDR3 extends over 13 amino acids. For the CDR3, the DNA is TGTGCCAGCGCCCCGGGACAGCCGTACGAGCAGTACTTC. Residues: CASAPGQPYEQYF.

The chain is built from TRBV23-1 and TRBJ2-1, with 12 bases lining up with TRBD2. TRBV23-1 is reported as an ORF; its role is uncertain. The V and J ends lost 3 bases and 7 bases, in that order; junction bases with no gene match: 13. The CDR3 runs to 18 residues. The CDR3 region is CASSHLWVGTSGPNEQFF. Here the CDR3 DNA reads TGCGCCAGCAGTCACCTGTGGGTAGGGACTAGCGGGCCTAATGAGCAGTTCTTC.